The 18 T cell receptor beta chains presented below share a single source sample, sequenced in a study of control samples from healthy donors and cancer patients (TCRdb year 2020). The library came from the immunoSEQ multiplex PCR assay. What TCRdb holds here is the immuneACCESS table cut down to in-frame rearrangements. Part of the clones is not present; checked against another copy, under half of the missing clones reflect an unresolved V gene, and the others are unexplained. Recorded for this sample are roughly 150,000 clones; around nine tenths of them occurred a single time. The ten top clones hold 1.5% to 2% of the sample. Sequencing input: blood. All receptors derive from a man aged 18 to 29 in good health.

J is TRBJ2-3 and V is TRBV5-1; 8 nucleotides align to TRBD2. V shed 5 bases and J 6 bases; nucleotides not matched to a gene: 5. The germline CDR1 and CDR2 sequences are SGHRS and YFSETQ. This CDR3 has 13 amino acids. The CDR3 DNA is TGCGCCAGCAGAGCGGGGGCGATGGATACGCAGTATTTT. The encoded protein is CASRAGAMDTQYF.

The V and J genes are TRBV6-6 and TRBJ2-1; D may be TRBD2 (6 bases). The germline V gene has CDR1 MNHNY and CDR2 SVGAGI (reference sequence). The CDR3 runs 14 residues. The ends were cut back, 6 bases at V and 2 bases at J, with 11 bases in the middle. The CDR3 region has the DNA TGTGCCAGCAGACTAGCCGGGGCCTACAATGAGCAGTTCTTC. Translating gives CASRLAGAYNEQFF.

V and J are TRBV19 and TRBJ1-4; D remains ambiguous. This CDR3 is 15 amino acids long. Germline values: CDR1 LNHDA, CDR2 SQIVND (reference sequence). Deletions cut 2 bases from V and 0 bases from J, with 7 bases between. In nucleotides, the CDR3 is TGTGCCAGTAGTATAACCGGTGCAACTAATGAAAAACTGTTTTTT. It translates to CASSITGATNEKLFF.

V gene TRBV4-2 combines with J gene TRBJ2-3; 7 bases map to TRBD2. V lost 0 bases to trimming and J lost 2 bases; unmatched junction nucleotides: 8. The germline gives CDR1 LGHNA, CDR2 YNFKEQ. The CDR3 spans 17 residues. In DNA form, the CDR3 reads TGTGCCAGCAGCCAAGAAGGCGGGAGTAGCGTCACAGATACGCAGTATTTT. Translated, it gives CASSQEGGSSVTDTQYF.

With regard to this clone: Other DNA sequences in the same sample also yield this CDR3. The rearrangement uses TRBV5-5 and TRBJ1-1; TRBD1 might be the D (6 bases). Trimming cost V 0 bases and J 2 bases, with 11 bases left between them. CDR1 and CDR2 (germline): SGHKS, YYEKEE (reference sequence). CDR3 length equals 15 residues. The CDR3 bases are TGTGCCAGCAGCTTGGAACGGACAGCCAACACTGAAGCTTTCTTT. Residues: CASSLERTANTEAFF.

CDR3 nucleotide sequence: TGTGCCAGCAACCGCAGGGGGCCTGGGGAGACCCAGTACTTC. This gives the protein CASNRRGPGETQYF. The V call is TRBV27, the J call TRBJ2-5; TRBD1 matches 8 bases. Trimming cost V 7 bases and J 5 bases; bases outside gene matches: 9. This CDR3 region has 14 residues. Germline assignment: CDR1 MNHEY and CDR2 SMNVEV (reference sequence).

The CDR3 nucleotides read TGTGCCAGCAGCTCGAGCGTTGCGGGGCCGGCAAATACGCAGTATTTT. This codes for CASSSSVAGPANTQYF. The chain uses TRBV7-2 and TRBJ2-3; D perhaps matches TRBD2 (6 bases). V was cut by 4 bases and J by 7 bases, with 21 bases left in between. CDR1 is SGHTA, CDR2 FQGNSA, per germline. The CDR3 is 16 residues long.

The chain uses TRBV28 and TRBJ1-2, with TRBD1 matching 11 bases. Germline V gives CDR1 MDHEN, CDR2 SYDVKM. The V gene end was trimmed by 8 bases and the J gene end by 8 bases; junction bases not matched to a gene: 13. This CDR3 spans 15 amino acids. CDR3 bases: TGTGCCAGCCTTTCAGGGGGACAGGGGGTTGGCGGCTACACCTTC. Its translation is CASLSGGQGVGGYTF.

J is TRBJ1-5 and V is TRBV27; D is possibly TRBD1 (6 bases). CDR1 MNHEY and CDR2 SMNVEV come from the germline V gene (reference sequence). The CDR3 loop spans 14 amino acids. Trimming removed 2 bases at V and 3 bases at J, with 8 bases between. DNA of the CDR3: TGTGCCAGCAGTTTACAGGGGTTCAATCAGCCCCAGCATTTT. It is translated as CASSLQGFNQPQHF.

The gene calls are TRBV7-9 and TRBJ1-2; D remains unclear. Trimming took 5 bases from V and 4 from J, leaving 17 bases between them. Germline V gene lookup returns CDR1 SEHNR and CDR2 FQNEAQ (reference sequence). This CDR3 has 15 residues. The CDR3, as DNA: TGTGCCAGCAGCGCGGGCCTGAGCCCCCGCTATGGCTACACCTTC. This sequence encodes CASSAGLSPRYGYTF.

Written as DNA, the CDR3 is TGTGCCACCAGCAGAGATGGTAATGAGCAGTTCTTC. Amino acid sequence: CATSRDGNEQFF. This sequence joins TRBV15 and TRBJ2-1; no definite D call. The germline V gene encodes CDR1 LNHNV and CDR2 YYDKDF (reference sequence). The CDR3 totals 12 residues. The ends were cut back, 0 bases at V and 7 bases at J, with 4 bases in the middle. Looking up the rest from reference TRBV15 and TRBJ2-1 gives the full variable domain: DAMVIQNPRYQVTQFGKPVTLSCSQTLNHNVMYWYQQKSSQAPKLLFHYYDKDFNNEADTPDNFQSRRPNTSFCFLDIRSPGLGDTAMYLCATSRDGNEQFFGPGTRLTVL.

V is TRBV7-2 and J is TRBJ2-3, with a tentative D call TRBD2 (5 bases). The V gene's germline CDR1 is SGHTA and CDR2 FQGNSA. V was cut by 6 bases and J by 4 bases, with 11 bases left in between. CDR3 length: 13 residues. The CDR3 bases are TGTGCCAGCAGGGATTGGGAGCCAGATACGCAGTATTTT. This translates into CASRDWEPDTQYF. The variable domain in full, with the rest retrieved from reference TRBV7-2 and TRBJ2-3, is GAGVSQSPSNKVTEKGKDVELRCDPISGHTALYWYRQSLGQGLEFLIYFQGNSAPDKSGLPSDRFSAERTGGSVSTLTIQRTQQEDSAVYLCASRDWEPDTQYFGPGTRLTVL.

The chain has TRBV6-2 or TRBV6-3 and TRBJ2-3; the D gene is possibly TRBD2 (6 bases). Germline assignment: CDR1 MNHEY and CDR2 SVGEGT. CDR3 length: 14 residues. V shed 2 bases and J shed 4 bases, with 10 bases lying between them. The CDR3 coding sequence is TGTGCCAGCAGTTACATGGGGGAGGCAGATACGCAGTATTTT. This translates into CASSYMGEADTQYF.

The chain combines TRBV7-9 with TRBJ1-1; 8 bases are a match to TRBD1. V dropped 4 bases and J dropped 0; count of bases not matched to a gene: 4. The germline V gene has CDR1 SEHNR and CDR2 FQNEAQ (reference sequence). The length of the CDR3 is 15 residues. In nucleotides, the CDR3 is TGTGCCAGCAGCTCAGGACAGGGCCTGAACACTGAAGCTTTCTTT. Translating it yields CASSSGQGLNTEAFF.

The rearrangement uses TRBV6-1 and TRBJ1-3; D is uncertain. The CDR3 runs 17 residues. Trimming left V 2 bases short and J 0 bases short, with 14 bases between. Per germline, CDR1 MNHNS and CDR2 SASEGT. CDR3 sequence reads: CASSESSGPYSGNTIYF. Here the CDR3 DNA reads TGTGCCAGCAGTGAATCGTCTGGGCCTTACTCTGGAAACACCATATATTTT.

The chain is built from TRBV15 and TRBJ2-3, with D hard to call. The germline V gene encodes CDR1 LNHNV and CDR2 YYDKDF (reference sequence). There are 12 residues in the CDR3. Trimming cost V 0 bases and J 4 bases, with 2 bases left between them. The CDR3 DNA follows: TGTGCCACCAGCAGAGAGGCAGATACGCAGTATTTT. Its protein is CATSREADTQYF.

The chain couples TRBV6-2 or TRBV6-3 to TRBJ2-5, with 8 bases aligning to TRBD2. CDR3 length: 15 residues. Germline CDR1 MNHEY, CDR2 SVGEGT. Trimming at V came to 0 bases and at J to 1 base, leaving 1 base not matched to a gene. Here the CDR3 DNA reads TGTGCCAGCAGTTACTCACTAGCGGTCCAAGAGACCCAGTACTTC. This codes for CASSYSLAVQETQYF.

The chain has TRBV7-2 and TRBJ2-1; perhaps TRBD2 as D (5 bases). This CDR3 is built from 13 residues. The V and J ends lost 2 bases and 7 bases respectively, with 9 bases between them. Per the germline V gene, CDR1 is SGHTA and CDR2 is FQGNSA. The CDR3 DNA is TGTGCCAGCAGCTTAATAGCGTGGAATGAGCAGTTCTTC. It codes for CASSLIAWNEQFF.